This is a list of T cell receptor beta chains from one sample in a study of patients and donors after allogeneic stem cell transplantation. TCRdb passed the RT-PCR reads through MiXCR, listing each CDR3 protein once. The sample comprises approximately 20,000 distinct CDR3 sequences, roughly 5% of which are singletons, and 40% rests with the top ten. Sequencing was done on a sample of blood, either unsorted or a sorted T cell fraction (not recorded which). These receptors were collected from a human donor who was either an allogeneic HSCT recipient or a stem cell or donor lymphocyte infusion donor (not recorded which). It is not recorded whose cells these are; they may come from a transplant donor. CDR3s include the opening cysteine and the closing phenylalanine or tryptophan. The order of the fields is D gene, V gene, J gene, clone size, CDR3 protein, CDR3 DNA. D genes are given only for firm matches. Size is stated for part of the rows, as once, few or many counts, or as a class when the clone is expanded.

>TRBD1|TRBV7-9|TRBJ1-1|medium-sized
CASFLGGADTEAFF
TGTGCCAGCTTTTTAGGGGGCGCGGACACTGAAGCTTTCTTT
>-|TRBV29-1|TRBJ2-7|many
CSVAGTYEQYF
TGCAGCGTTGCCGGAACCTACGAGCAGTACTTC
>TRBD1|TRBV5-6|TRBJ1-5|-
CASSLRPAGGFGQPQHF
TGTGCCAGCAGCTTGCGTCCGGCAGGGGGCTTTGGTCAGCCCCAGCATTTT
>-|TRBV7-9|TRBJ1-1|many
CASSLGPTEAFF
TGTGCCAGCAGCTTAGGCCCCACTGAAGCTTTCTTT
>-|TRBV7-2|TRBJ2-5|-
CASSPGETQYF
TGTGCCAGCAGCCCCGGAGAGACCCAGTACTTC
>-|TRBV11-3|TRBJ1-3|many
CASSNQFTSSGNTIYF
TGTGCCAGCAGCAACCAATTCACATCCTCTGGAAACACCATATATTTT
>-|TRBV7-9|TRBJ1-1|many
CASSLAHRNTEAFF
TGTGCCAGCAGCTTAGCGCACAGGAACACTGAAGCTTTCTTT
>-|TRBV7-9|TRBJ2-7|many
CASSARYRGSSYEQYF
TGTGCCAGCAGCGCCCGATACCGGGGAAGCTCCTACGAGCAGTACTTC
>TRBD2|TRBV5-1|TRBJ2-7|many
CASSDTSGSTYEQYF
TGCGCCAGCAGCGACACTAGCGGATCTACCTACGAGCAGTACTTC
>-|TRBV30|TRBJ1-1|many
CAWSFIPGTANTEAFF
TGTGCCTGGAGTTTTATTCCCGGGACGGCAAACACTGAAGCTTTCTTT
>-|TRBV19|TRBJ2-3|many
CASSIGTGVVDTQYF
TGTGCCAGTAGTATCGGTACCGGGGTTGTTGATACGCAGTATTTT
>-|TRBV12-3/TRBV12-4|TRBJ1-1|many
CASSLVDLNTEAFF
TGTGCCAGCAGTTTAGTCGACCTGAACACTGAAGCTTTCTTT
>-|TRBV9|TRBJ1-1|many
CASSNDIGKNTEAFF
TGTGCCAGCAGCAATGACATAGGTAAGAACACTGAAGCTTTCTTT
>TRBD1|TRBV18|TRBJ2-3|medium-sized
CASSPPGQGSDTQYF
TGTGCCAGCTCACCGCCGGGACAGGGGTCAGATACGCAGTATTTT
>-|TRBV5-1|TRBJ1-1|many
CASSSGPAMNTEAFF
TGCGCCAGCAGCTCGGGCCCAGCCATGAACACTGAAGCTTTCTTT
>TRBD1|TRBV7-8|TRBJ1-4|many
CASSLPVPGQGKGEKLFF
TGTGCCAGCAGCTTACCCGTCCCGGGACAGGGCAAAGGCGAAAAACTGTTTTTT
>-|TRBV7-8|TRBJ1-1|many
CASSLGLTEAFF
TGTGCCAGCAGCTTAGGTCTCACTGAAGCTTTCTTT
>TRBD1|TRBV5-1|TRBJ1-2|-
CASSPRQGRDGYTF
TGCGCCAGCAGCCCACGACAGGGGAGGGATGGCTACACCTTC
>-|TRBV5-1|TRBJ1-1|many
CASSPPAQGLAEAFF
TGCGCCAGCAGCCCCCCGGCCCAGGGCCTTGCTGAAGCTTTCTTT
>-|TRBV9|TRBJ1-3|many
CASNRPGDGNTIYF
TGTGCCAGCAACCGACCAGGGGACGGAAACACCATATATTTT
>-|TRBV11-1|TRBJ2-5|-
CASSLGLGQETQYF
TGTGCCAGCAGCTTAGGATTGGGACAAGAGACCCAGTACTTC
>-|TRBV7-9|TRBJ2-5|many
CASSLNIETQYF
TGTGCCAGCAGCTTAAATATAGAGACCCAGTACTTC
>-|TRBV29-1|TRBJ2-1|few
CSPTWGGSNNEQFF
TGCAGCCCCACGTGGGGGGGCTCTAACAATGAGCAGTTCTTC
>-|TRBV5-8|TRBJ1-3|many
CASSLGFGSSGNTIYF
TGTGCCAGCAGCTTGGGGTTCGGGAGCTCTGGAAACACCATATATTTT
>-|TRBV24-1|TRBJ2-1|few
CATSGRTGDYNSYNEQFF
TGTGCCACCAGTGGCAGAACAGGGGACTACAACTCCTACAATGAGCAGTTCTTC
>-|TRBV5-8|TRBJ2-7|many
CASTPWDSYEQYF
TGTGCCAGCACCCCTTGGGACTCCTACGAGCAGTACTTC
>-|TRBV6-5|TRBJ1-1|few
CASSYAWDTEAFF
TGTGCCAGCAGTTACGCATGGGACACTGAAGCTTTCTTT
>-|TRBV7-9|TRBJ1-5|many
CASSLGGGDQPQHF
TGTGCCAGCAGCTTAGGTGGGGGTGATCAGCCCCAGCATTTT
>TRBD1|TRBV28|TRBJ1-2|many
CASSSRDRVKSIYGYTF
TGTGCCAGCAGTTCCCGGGACAGGGTTAAATCTATCTATGGCTACACCTTC
>TRBD2|TRBV11-2|TRBJ2-1|medium-sized
CASSLGTSGNLRLNEQFF
TGTGCCAGCAGCTTAGGGACTAGCGGGAACCTCAGACTTAATGAGCAGTTCTTC
>TRBD1|TRBV7-9|TRBJ2-4|few
CASSPWTGRAKNIQYF
TGTGCCAGCAGCCCCTGGACAGGGAGGGCCAAAAACATTCAGTACTTC
>-|TRBV11-2|TRBJ2-2|many
CASSPPWGAVTGELFF
TGTGCCAGCAGCCCCCCGTGGGGGGCGGTCACCGGGGAGCTGTTTTTT
>-|TRBV2|TRBJ2-1|many
CASSELPGGQFF
TGTGCCAGCAGTGAGTTGCCCGGGGGGCAGTTCTTC
>-|TRBV28|TRBJ1-4|many
CASSLGEKLFF
TGTGCCAGCAGTTTAGGAGAAAAACTGTTTTTT
>TRBD1|TRBV10-3|TRBJ1-1|many
CAISEGDSIGTEAFF
TGTGCCATCAGTGAGGGGGACAGTATCGGCACTGAAGCTTTCTTT
>-|TRBV15|TRBJ1-2|many
CATSITLDGGYGYTF
TGTGCCACCAGCATTACTTTAGACGGAGGCTATGGCTACACCTTC
>TRBD1|TRBV11-1|TRBJ1-1|many
CASSLGGTGGAGRGNTEAFF
TGTGCCAGCAGCTTAGGTGGGACAGGGGGCGCGGGTCGCGGGAACACTGAAGCTTTCTTT
>TRBD1|TRBV28|TRBJ1-1|many
CASSAAGGTEAFF
TGTGCCAGCAGCGCCGCAGGGGGCACTGAAGCTTTCTTT
>TRBD2|TRBV11-1|TRBJ2-1|many
CASSPGTRLASWGNEQFF
TGTGCCAGCAGCCCAGGGACCAGACTAGCCAGCTGGGGCAATGAGCAGTTCTTC
>TRBD2|TRBV20-1|TRBJ2-3|many
CSAGGLAGGPDTQYF
TGCAGTGCTGGGGGACTAGCGGGAGGGCCCGATACGCAGTATTTT
>TRBD2|TRBV10-3|TRBJ2-1|many
CAIGGLEFEQFF
TGTGCCATCGGTGGACTAGAGTTTGAGCAGTTCTTC
>-|TRBV6-1|TRBJ1-1|many
CASSLTVNTEAFF
TGTGCCAGCAGCCTGACAGTGAACACTGAAGCTTTCTTT
>-|TRBV10-3|TRBJ2-6|many
CATRASSGANVLTF
TGTGCCACCCGGGCTAGCTCTGGGGCCAACGTCCTGACTTTC
>-|TRBV5-8|TRBJ1-1|many
CASSQGIGRMNTEAFF
TGTGCCAGCAGCCAAGGAATCGGCCGAATGAACACTGAAGCTTTCTTT
>-|TRBV5-1|TRBJ2-7|many
CASSPVVSSYEQYF
TGCGCCAGCAGCCCCGTAGTGAGCTCCTACGAGCAGTACTTC
>-|TRBV27|TRBJ1-4|-
CASRRGGVGEKLFF
TGTGCCAGCAGGAGGGGAGGGGTCGGTGAAAAACTGTTTTTT
>-|TRBV20-1|TRBJ1-1|many
CSARDRGTEAFF
TGCAGTGCTAGAGATCGGGGGACTGAAGCTTTCTTT
>TRBD2|TRBV20-1|TRBJ2-5|few
CSARGEGKGETQYF
TGCAGTGCTCGCGGGGAGGGGAAAGGAGAGACCCAGTACTTC
>-|TRBV7-9|TRBJ2-1|few
CASSLDGGGVEQFF
TGTGCCAGCAGCTTAGACGGCGGAGGGGTTGAGCAGTTCTTC
>TRBD1|TRBV20-1|TRBJ1-2|many
CSASGGQVNNYGYTF
TGCAGTGCTAGCGGCGGACAGGTTAATAACTATGGCTACACCTTC
>TRBD2|TRBV5-1|TRBJ2-3|many
CASSMGLAASTDTQYF
TGCGCCAGCAGCATGGGACTAGCAGCTAGCACAGATACGCAGTATTTT
>-|TRBV7-6|TRBJ1-5|many
CASSLGGRGNQPQHF
TGTGCCAGCAGCTTAGGAGGGCGAGGGAATCAGCCCCAGCATTTT
>-|TRBV29-1|TRBJ1-5|many
CSVEDREGQPQHF
TGCAGCGTTGAAGACAGGGAAGGTCAGCCCCAGCATTTT
>-|TRBV29-1|TRBJ2-7|many
CSVTDRNIYEQYF
TGCAGCGTTACCGACAGAAACATCTACGAGCAGTACTTC
>-|TRBV28|TRBJ2-7|-
CASSRSGTLFEQYF
TGTGCCAGCAGTCGTTCCGGGACTCTGTTCGAGCAGTACTTC
>TRBD2|TRBV4-1|TRBJ2-3|many
CASKLAGGTDTQYF
TGCGCCAGCAAACTAGCGGGGGGGACAGATACGCAGTATTTT
>-|TRBV28|TRBJ1-4|many
CASSSAAGGMNEKLFF
TGTGCCAGCAGTTCCGCGGCGGGGGGGATGAATGAAAAACTGTTTTTT
>-|TRBV4-2|TRBJ2-5|few
CASSQDRLSQETQYF
TGTGCCAGCAGCCAAGATCGCCTCTCCCAAGAGACCCAGTACTTC
>-|TRBV25-1|TRBJ2-7|many
CASGSSVSVGEQYF
TGTGCCAGCGGATCCTCGGTGTCTGTGGGCGAGCAGTACTTC
>-|TRBV6-1|TRBJ2-3|many
CASRMGPTSTDTQYF
TGTGCCAGCAGGATGGGGCCGACCAGCACAGATACGCAGTATTTT